One T cell receptor beta chain is described in this entry. TCRdb keeps only in-frame clones here, not all; method: immunoSEQ multiplex PCR. Of more than 95,000 clones in the sample, under 90% were seen once. Unstimulated PBMCs were sorted into CD3+CD4+ and CD3+CD8+ populations. V lost 1 base and J lost 10, with 11 bases in between. The CDR3 contains 13 residues. Per germline, CDR1 SGHTA and CDR2 FQGTGA. This sample stems from a study of T cell clones after liver transplantation. The chain is built from TRBV7-3 and TRBJ2-1; D gene unclear. The sample consisted of CD4+ T cells from blood, taken approximately 45 months after liver transplant. The TCR comes from a human patient who received a liver transplant. Some T cells may be provided by the graft donor. CDR3 nucleotide sequence: TGTGCCAGCAGCTTAATAGGTTCCGCGGAGCAGTTCTTC. Its protein is CASSLIGSAEQFF.